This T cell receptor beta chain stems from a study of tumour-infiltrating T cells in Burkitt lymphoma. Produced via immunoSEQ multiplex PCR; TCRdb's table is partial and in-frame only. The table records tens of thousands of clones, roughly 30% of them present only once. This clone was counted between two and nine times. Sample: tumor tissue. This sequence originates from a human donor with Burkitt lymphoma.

CDR3 residues: CAWSLRGSNNSPLHF. The CDR3, as DNA: TGTGCCTGGAGTCTCAGAGGGAGTAATAATTCACCCCTCCACTTT. The chain carries TRBV30 and TRBJ1-6; D remains unclear. Between the trimmed V and J ends, which lost 2 bases and 5 bases, there was a span of 13 bases. Germline V lookup: CDR1 GTSNPN, CDR2 SVGIG (reference sequence). The CDR3 consists of 15 residues. Supplemented by reference TRBV30 and TRBJ1-6, the full variable domain reads SQTIHQWPATLVQPVGSPLSLECTVEGTSNPNLYWYRQAAGRGLQLLFYSVGIGQISSEVPQNLSASRPQDRQFILSSKKLLLSDSGFYLCAWSLRGSNNSPLHFGNGTRLTVT.